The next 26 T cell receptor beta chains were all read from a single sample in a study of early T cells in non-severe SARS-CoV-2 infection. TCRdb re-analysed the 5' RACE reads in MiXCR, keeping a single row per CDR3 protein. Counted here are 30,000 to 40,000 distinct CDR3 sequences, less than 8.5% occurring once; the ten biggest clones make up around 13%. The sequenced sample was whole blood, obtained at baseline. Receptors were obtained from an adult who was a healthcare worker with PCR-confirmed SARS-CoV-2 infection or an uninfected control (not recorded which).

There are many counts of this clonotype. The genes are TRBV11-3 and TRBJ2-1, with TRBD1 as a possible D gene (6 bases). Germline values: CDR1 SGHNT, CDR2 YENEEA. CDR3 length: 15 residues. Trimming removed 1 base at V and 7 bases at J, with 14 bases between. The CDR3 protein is CASSLVLNRENEQFF. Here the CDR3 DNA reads TGTGCCAGCAGCTTAGTTCTAAACAGGGAGAATGAGCAGTTCTTC.

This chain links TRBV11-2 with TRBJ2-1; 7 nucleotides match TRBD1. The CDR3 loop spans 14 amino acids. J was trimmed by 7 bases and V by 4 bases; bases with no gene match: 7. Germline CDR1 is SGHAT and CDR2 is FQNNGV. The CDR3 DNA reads TGTGCCAGCAGCTCCAGACAGGGCCGGAATGAGCAGTTCTTC. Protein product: CASSSRQGRNEQFF. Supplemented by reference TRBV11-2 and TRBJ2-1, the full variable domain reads EAGVAQSPRYKIIEKRQSVAFWCNPISGHATLYWYQQILGQGPKLLIQFQNNGVVDDSQLPKDRFSAERLKGVDSTLKIQPAKLEDSAVYLCASSSRQGRNEQFFGPGTRLTVL.

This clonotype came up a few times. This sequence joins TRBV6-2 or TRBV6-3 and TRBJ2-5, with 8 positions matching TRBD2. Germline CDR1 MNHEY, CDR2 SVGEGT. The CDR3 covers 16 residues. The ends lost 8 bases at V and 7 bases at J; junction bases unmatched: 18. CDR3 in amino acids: CASRLPPGAGEGTQYF. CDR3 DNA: TGTGCCAGCCGTCTCCCCCCAGGAGCGGGAGAAGGGACCCAGTACTTC.

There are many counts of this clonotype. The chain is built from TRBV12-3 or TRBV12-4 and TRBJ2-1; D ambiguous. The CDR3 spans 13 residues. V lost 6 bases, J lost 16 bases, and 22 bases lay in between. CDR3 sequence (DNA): TGTGCCAGCAGACCCAGCACCCCAGGTCCCGAATTCTTC. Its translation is CASRPSTPGPEFF.

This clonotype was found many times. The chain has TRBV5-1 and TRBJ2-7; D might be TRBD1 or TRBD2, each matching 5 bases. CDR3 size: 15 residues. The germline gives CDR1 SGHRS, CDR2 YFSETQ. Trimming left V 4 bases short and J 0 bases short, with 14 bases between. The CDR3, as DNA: TGCGCCAGCAGCCACCGGGACGCCAGCTCCTACGAGCAGTACTTC. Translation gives CASSHRDASSYEQYF.

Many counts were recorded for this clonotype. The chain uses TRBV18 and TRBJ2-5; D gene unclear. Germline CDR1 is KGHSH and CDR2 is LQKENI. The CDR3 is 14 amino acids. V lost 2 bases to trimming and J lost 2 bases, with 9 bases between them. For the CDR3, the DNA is TGTGCCAGCTCACCAAATCCAGTTCAAGAGACCCAGTACTTC. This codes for CASSPNPVQETQYF.

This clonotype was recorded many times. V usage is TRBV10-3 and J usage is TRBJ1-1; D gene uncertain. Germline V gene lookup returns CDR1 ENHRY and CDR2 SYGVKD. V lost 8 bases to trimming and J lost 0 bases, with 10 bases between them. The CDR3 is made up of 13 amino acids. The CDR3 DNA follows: TGTGCCATCTCTCTGGGGATGAACACTGAAGCTTTCTTT. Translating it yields CAISLGMNTEAFF.

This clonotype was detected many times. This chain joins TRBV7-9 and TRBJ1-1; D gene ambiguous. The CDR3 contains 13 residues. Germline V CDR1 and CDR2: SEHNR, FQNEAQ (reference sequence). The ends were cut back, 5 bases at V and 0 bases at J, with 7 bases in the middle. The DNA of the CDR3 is TGTGCCAGCAGCCCCCACATGAACACTGAAGCTTTCTTT. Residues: CASSPHMNTEAFF.

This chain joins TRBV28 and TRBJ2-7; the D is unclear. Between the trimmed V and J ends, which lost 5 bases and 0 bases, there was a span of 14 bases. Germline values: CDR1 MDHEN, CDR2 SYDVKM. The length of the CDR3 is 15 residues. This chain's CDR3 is CASSPRTRISYEQYF. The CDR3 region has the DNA TGTGCCAGCAGTCCTCGGACGAGGATCTCCTACGAGCAGTACTTC.

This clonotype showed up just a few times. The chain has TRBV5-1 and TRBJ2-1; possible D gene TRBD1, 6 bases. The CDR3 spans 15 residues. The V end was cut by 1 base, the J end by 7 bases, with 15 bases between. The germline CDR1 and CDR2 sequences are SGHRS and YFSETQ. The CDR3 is CASSLKDRWGNEQFF. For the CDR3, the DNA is TGCGCCAGCAGCTTGAAGGACAGATGGGGGAATGAGCAGTTCTTC.

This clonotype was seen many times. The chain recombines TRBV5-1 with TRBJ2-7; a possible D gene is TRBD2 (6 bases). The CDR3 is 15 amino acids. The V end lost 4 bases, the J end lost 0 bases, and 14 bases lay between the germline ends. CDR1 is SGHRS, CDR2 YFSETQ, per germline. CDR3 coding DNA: TGCGCCAGCAGCGTCCGGGACGGGAGCTCCTACGAGCAGTACTTC. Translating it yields CASSVRDGSSYEQYF.

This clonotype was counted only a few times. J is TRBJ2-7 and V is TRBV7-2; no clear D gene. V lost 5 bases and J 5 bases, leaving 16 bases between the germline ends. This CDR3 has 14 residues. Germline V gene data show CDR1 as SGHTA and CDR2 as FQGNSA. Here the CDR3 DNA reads TGTGCCAGCAGCCAACCGGAGCGTATCAACGAGCAGTACTTC. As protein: CASSQPERINEQYF.

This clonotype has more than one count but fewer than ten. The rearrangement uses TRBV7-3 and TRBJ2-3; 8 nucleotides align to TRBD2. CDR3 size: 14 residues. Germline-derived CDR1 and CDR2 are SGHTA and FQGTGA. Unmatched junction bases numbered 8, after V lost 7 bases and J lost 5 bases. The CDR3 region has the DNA TGTGCCAGCAACACGGGACTAGGAGAAGATACGCAGTATTTT. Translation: CASNTGLGEDTQYF.

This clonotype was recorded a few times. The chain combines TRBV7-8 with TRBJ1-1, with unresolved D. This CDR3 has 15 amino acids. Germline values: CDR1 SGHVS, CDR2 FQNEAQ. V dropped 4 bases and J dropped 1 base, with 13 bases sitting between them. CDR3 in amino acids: CASSSPAGQNTEAFF. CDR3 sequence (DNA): TGTGCCAGCAGCTCACCCGCCGGCCAGAACACTGAAGCTTTCTTT.

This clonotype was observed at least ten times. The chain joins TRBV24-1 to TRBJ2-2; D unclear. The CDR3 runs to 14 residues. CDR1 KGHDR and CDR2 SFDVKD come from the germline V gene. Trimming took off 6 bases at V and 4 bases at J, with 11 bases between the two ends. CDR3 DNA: TGTGCCACCAGTAATAGGAAAAGCACCGGGGAGCTGTTTTTT. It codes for CATSNRKSTGELFF.

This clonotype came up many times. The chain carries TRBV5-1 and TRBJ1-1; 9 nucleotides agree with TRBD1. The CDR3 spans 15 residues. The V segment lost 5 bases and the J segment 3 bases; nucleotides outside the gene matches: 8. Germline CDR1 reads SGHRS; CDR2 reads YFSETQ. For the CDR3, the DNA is TGCGCCAGCAGGCCTAAACAGGGGGCCTACACTGAAGCTTTCTTT. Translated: CASRPKQGAYTEAFF.

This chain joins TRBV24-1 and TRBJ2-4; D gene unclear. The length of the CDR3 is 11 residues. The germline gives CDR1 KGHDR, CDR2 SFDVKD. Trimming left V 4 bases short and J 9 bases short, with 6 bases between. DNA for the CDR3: TGTGCCACCAGTGAGATGGGCATTCAGTACTTC. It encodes CATSEMGIQYF.

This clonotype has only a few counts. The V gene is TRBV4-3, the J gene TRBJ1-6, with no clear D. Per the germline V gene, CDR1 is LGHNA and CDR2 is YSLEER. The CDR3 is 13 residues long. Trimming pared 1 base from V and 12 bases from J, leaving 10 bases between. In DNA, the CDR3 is TGCGCCAGCAGCCAAGTGGTCTCAGAACCCCTCCACTTT. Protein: CASSQVVSEPLHF.

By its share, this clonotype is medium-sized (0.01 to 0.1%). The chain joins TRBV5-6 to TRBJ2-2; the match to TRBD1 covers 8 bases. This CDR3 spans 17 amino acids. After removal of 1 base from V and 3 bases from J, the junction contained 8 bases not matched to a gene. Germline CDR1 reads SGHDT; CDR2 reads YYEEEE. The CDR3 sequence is CASSLPQGEIDTGELFF. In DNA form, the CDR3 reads TGTGCCAGCAGCTTGCCACAGGGGGAAATCGACACCGGGGAGCTGTTTTTT.

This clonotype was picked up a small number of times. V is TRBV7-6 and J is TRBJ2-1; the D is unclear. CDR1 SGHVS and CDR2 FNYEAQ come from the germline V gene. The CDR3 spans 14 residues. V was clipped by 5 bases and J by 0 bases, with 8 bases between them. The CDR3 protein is CASSNRASYNEQFF. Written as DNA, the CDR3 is TGTGCCAGCAGCAACCGGGCCTCCTACAATGAGCAGTTCTTC.

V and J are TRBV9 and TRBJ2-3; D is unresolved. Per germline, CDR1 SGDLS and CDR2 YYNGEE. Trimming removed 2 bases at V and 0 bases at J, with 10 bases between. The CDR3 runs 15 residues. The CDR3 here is CASSVQDPSTDTQYF. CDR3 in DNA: TGTGCCAGCAGCGTTCAAGATCCTAGCACAGATACGCAGTATTTT.

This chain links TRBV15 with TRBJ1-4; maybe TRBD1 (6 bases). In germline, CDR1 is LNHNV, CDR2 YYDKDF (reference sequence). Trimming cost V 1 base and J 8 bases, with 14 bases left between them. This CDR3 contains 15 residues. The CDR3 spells CATSRVGGRREKLFF. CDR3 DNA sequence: TGTGCCACCAGCAGAGTCGGGGGGCGCCGGGAAAAACTGTTTTTT.

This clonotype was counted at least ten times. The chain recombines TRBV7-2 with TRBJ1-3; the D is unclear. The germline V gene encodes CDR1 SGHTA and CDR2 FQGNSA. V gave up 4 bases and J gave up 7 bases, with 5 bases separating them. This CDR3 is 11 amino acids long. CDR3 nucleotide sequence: TGTGCCAGCAGCTCGTTCAACACCATATATTTT. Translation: CASSSFNTIYF.

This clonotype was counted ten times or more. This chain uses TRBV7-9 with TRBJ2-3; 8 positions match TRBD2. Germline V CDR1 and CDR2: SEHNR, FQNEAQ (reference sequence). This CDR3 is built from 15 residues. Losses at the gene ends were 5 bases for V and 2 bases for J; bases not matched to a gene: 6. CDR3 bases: TGTGCCAGCAGCCAAAAGCGGGAGCACACAGATACGCAGTATTTT. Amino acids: CASSQKREHTDTQYF.

CDR3 amino acids: CATSAGYNEQFF. CDR3 in DNA: TGTGCCACCAGCGCAGGGTACAATGAGCAGTTCTTC. V and J are TRBV24-1 and TRBJ2-1, with D possibly being TRBD1 (5 bases). In germline, CDR1 is KGHDR, CDR2 SFDVKD. CDR3 length: 12 amino acids. Trimming removed 7 bases from V and 4 bases from J, with 7 bases in between.

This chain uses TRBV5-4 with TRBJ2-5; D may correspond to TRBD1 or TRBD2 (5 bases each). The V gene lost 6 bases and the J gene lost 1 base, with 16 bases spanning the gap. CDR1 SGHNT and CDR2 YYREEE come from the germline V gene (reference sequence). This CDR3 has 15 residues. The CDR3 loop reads CASIRDPNLQETQYF. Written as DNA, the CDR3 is TGTGCCAGCATCAGGGACCCTAATCTCCAAGAGACCCAGTACTTC. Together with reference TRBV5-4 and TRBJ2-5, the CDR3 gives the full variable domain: ETGVTQSPTHLIKTRGQQVTLRCSSQSGHNTVSWYQQALGQGPQFIFQYYREEENGRGNFPPRFSGLQFPNYSSELNVNALELDDSALYLCASIRDPNLQETQYFGPGTRLLVL.